Each of the 8 T cell receptor beta chains below was sequenced from the same sample in a study of blood T cell repertoires in COVID-19. Produced via immunoSEQ multiplex PCR; TCRdb's table is partial and in-frame only. The sample shows 250,000 to 300,000 clones, 60% to 75% of them seen only once. The sample taken for sequencing was peripheral blood. These receptor sequences come from a woman older than 75 with acute or convalescent COVID-19.

This clone was detected only a few times. The J gene is TRBJ1-5, the V gene TRBV7-8; D call uncertain. V was clipped by 1 base and J by 1 base, with 8 bases between them. The CDR3 consists of 15 residues. Germline V gene data show CDR1 as SGHVS and CDR2 as FQNEAQ. The CDR3 is CASSLGARSNQPQHF. CDR3 nucleotides: TGTGCCAGCAGCTTAGGAGCGCGCAGCAATCAGCCCCAGCATTTT.

The chain couples TRBV29-1 to TRBJ2-7; D perhaps matches TRBD1 (6 bases). Deletions cut 5 bases from V and 4 bases from J, with 18 bases between. This CDR3 is 14 amino acids long. Germline values: CDR1 SQVTM, CDR2 ANQGSEA. CDR3: CSVCDPGAPYEQYF. The CDR3 DNA follows: TGCAGCGTTTGTGATCCAGGGGCGCCGTACGAGCAGTACTTC.

The chain uses TRBV3-1 (or the pseudogene TRBV3-2) and TRBJ2-1; 9 positions match TRBD1. This CDR3 spans 13 amino acids. Germline CDR1 reads LGHDT; CDR2 reads YNNKEL (reference sequence). With 6 bases clipped from V and 7 bases from J, the junction kept 4 bases outside the gene matches. CDR3 residues: CASRQGASNEQFF. CDR3 bases: TGTGCCAGCAGACAGGGGGCATCAAATGAGCAGTTCTTC.

The CDR3 reads CASSLLHRGNSYNEQFF. The CDR3 coding sequence is TGTGCCAGCAGCTTGCTGCACAGGGGGAACTCCTACAATGAGCAGTTCTTC. The chain carries TRBV5-6 and TRBJ2-1; 8 bases match TRBD1. With 1 base clipped from V and 0 bases from J, the junction kept 6 bases outside the gene matches. The V gene's germline CDR1 is SGHDT and CDR2 YYEEEE. The CDR3 length is 17 residues.

The gene calls are TRBV7-9 and TRBJ2-1; tentative D call: TRBD1 (6 bases). The ends were cut back, 6 bases at V and 3 bases at J, with 15 bases in the middle. Germline-derived CDR1 and CDR2 are SEHNR and FQNEAQ (reference sequence). The CDR3 has 15 residues. CDR3 sequence: CASSLTGISYNEQFF. As DNA, the CDR3 is TGTGCCAGCAGTCTTACAGGGATTAGCTACAATGAGCAGTTCTTC.

This clone was seen only a few times. This sequence joins TRBV6-1 and TRBJ2-7, with D uncertain. CDR3 length equals 12 residues. Germline V lookup: CDR1 MNHNS, CDR2 SASEGT. Trimming removed 3 bases at V and 0 bases at J, with 3 bases between. CDR3 coding DNA: TGTGCCAGCAGTGACGTCTCCTACGAGCAGTACTTC. As protein: CASSDVSYEQYF.

The V gene is TRBV6-4, the J gene TRBJ2-2; weak D call: TRBD2 (5 bases). The CDR3 extends over 14 amino acids. Trimming shortened V by 5 bases and J by 4 bases, and 11 bases separated the two germline ends. Germline-derived CDR1 and CDR2 are MRHNA and SNTAGT. The CDR3 sequence is CASSKEESTGELFF. The CDR3 DNA follows: TGTGCCAGCAGTAAGGAGGAAAGCACCGGGGAGCTGTTTTTT.

This clone came up a few times. J is TRBJ2-7 and V is TRBV4-1; 7 bases map to TRBD1. CDR1 is MGHRA, CDR2 YSYEKL, per germline. The CDR3 has 18 amino acids. V dropped 0 bases and J dropped 0; count of bases not matched to a gene: 11. This chain's CDR3 is CASSQDKDRTQSSYEQYF. CDR3 DNA sequence: TGCGCCAGCAGCCAAGATAAGGACAGGACCCAAAGCTCCTACGAGCAGTACTTC.